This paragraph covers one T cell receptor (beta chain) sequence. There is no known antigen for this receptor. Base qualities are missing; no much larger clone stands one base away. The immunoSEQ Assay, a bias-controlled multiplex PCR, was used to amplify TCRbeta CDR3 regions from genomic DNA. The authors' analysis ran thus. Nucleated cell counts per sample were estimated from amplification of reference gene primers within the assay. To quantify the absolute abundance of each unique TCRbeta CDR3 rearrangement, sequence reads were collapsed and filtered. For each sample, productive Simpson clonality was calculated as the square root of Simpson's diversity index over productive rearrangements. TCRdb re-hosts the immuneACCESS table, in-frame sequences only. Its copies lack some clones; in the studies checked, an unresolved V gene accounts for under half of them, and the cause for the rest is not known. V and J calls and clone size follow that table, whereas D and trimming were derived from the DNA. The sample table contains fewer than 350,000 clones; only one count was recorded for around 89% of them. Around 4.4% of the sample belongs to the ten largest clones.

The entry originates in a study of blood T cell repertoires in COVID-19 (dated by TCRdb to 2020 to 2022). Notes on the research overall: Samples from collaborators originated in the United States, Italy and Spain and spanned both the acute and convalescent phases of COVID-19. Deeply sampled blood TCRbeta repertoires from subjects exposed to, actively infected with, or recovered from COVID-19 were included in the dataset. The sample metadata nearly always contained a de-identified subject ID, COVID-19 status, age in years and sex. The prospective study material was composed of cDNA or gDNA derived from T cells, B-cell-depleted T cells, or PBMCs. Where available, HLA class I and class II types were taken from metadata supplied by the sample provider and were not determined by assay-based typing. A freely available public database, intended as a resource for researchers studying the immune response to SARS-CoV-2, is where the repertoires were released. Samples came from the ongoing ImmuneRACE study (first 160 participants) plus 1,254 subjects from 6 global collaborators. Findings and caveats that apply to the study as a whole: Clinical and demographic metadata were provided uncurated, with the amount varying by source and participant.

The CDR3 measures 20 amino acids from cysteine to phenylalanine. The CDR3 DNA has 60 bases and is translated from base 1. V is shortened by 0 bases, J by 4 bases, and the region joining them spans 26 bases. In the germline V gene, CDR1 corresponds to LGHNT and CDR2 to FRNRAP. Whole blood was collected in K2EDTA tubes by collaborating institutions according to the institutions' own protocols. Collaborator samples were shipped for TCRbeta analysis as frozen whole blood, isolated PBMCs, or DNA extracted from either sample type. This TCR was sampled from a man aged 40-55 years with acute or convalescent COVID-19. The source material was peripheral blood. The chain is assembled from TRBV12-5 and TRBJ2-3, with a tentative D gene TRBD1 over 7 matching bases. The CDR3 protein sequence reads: CASGLVRMGVDRRGPDTQYF. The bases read TGTGCTAGTGGTTTGGTACGGATGGGAGTGGACAGGAGGGGCCCAGATACGCAGTATTTT.